These T cell receptor beta chains were read from a single sample in a study of CD8+ T cells in alopecia areata. Generated by immunoSEQ multiplex PCR, the TCRdb table keeps only in-frame clones and is missing some. The table has about 98,000 clones, nearly 45% seen once. The specimen sequenced was CD4+ T cells sorted from blood. These receptors were obtained from a human donor with alopecia areata. Each CDR3 is given with its conserved first and last residue. Each record gives: clone size, V gene, CDR3 protein. The size of a clone is reported for some rows only, either as once, few or many, or as a class for expanded clones.

size: few; V: TRBV29-1; CDR3: CSVVPLSSYNEQFF
size: few; V: TRBV29-1; CDR3: CSVDQGNEKLFF
size: few; V: TRBV6-6; CDR3: CASSTGDQPQHF
size: NA; V: TRBV15; CDR3: CATSPGTADHPQHF
size: NA; V: TRBV7-2; CDR3: CASSHPGDTQYF
size: NA; V: TRBV30; CDR3: CAWSVGRSTYNEQFF
size: NA; V: TRBV29-1; CDR3: CSVAYGTADNSPLHF
size: few; V: TRBV4-1; CDR3: CASSLQLGYEQYF
size: NA; V: TRBV28; CDR3: CASSLEYTEAFF
size: NA; V: TRBV20-1; CDR3: CSARSTYEQYF
size: NA; V: TRBV5-1; CDR3: CASSSGEGIHGDTQYF
size: NA; V: TRBV7-2; CDR3: CASSRNTGDTGELFF
size: NA; V: TRBV29-1; CDR3: CSVARLAGGNEQFF
size: NA; V: TRBV7-9; CDR3: CASSLAGRGQDTQYF
size: few; V: TRBV5-6; CDR3: CASSLSYEQFF
size: NA; V: TRBV12-5; CDR3: CASGPPGPVDTQYF
size: NA; V: TRBV9; CDR3: CASSVEDRGNYGYTF
size: NA; V: TRBV29-1; CDR3: CSVLPFGGGYGYTF
size: NA; V: TRBV7-3; CDR3: CASSTQGTEQFF
size: NA; V: TRBV29-1; CDR3: CSAETSGTSTDTQYF
size: NA; V: TRBV7-7; CDR3: CASSSLLGREQFF
size: NA; V: TRBV18; CDR3: CASSRDSKNTEAFF
size: NA; V: TRBV7-9; CDR3: CASSPYGGAQETQYF
size: NA; V: TRBV14; CDR3: CASSQNRQETQYF
size: NA; V: TRBV30; CDR3: CAWSTSGYGEQFF
size: NA; V: TRBV2; CDR3: CASRRGAPRDEQFF
size: NA; V: TRBV30; CDR3: CAWSVQSNTEAFF
size: NA; V: TRBV27; CDR3: CASKFAGASFGNEQFF
size: NA; V: TRBV2; CDR3: CASGRDEPQEQFF
size: few; V: TRBV2; CDR3: CASTGTAQSGEQYF
size: few; V: TRBV11-2; CDR3: CASSTDRPQETQYF
size: medium-sized; V: TRBV28; CDR3: CASSQQGARGYTF
size: few; V: TRBV5-1; CDR3: CASSLGIQSSYNEQFF